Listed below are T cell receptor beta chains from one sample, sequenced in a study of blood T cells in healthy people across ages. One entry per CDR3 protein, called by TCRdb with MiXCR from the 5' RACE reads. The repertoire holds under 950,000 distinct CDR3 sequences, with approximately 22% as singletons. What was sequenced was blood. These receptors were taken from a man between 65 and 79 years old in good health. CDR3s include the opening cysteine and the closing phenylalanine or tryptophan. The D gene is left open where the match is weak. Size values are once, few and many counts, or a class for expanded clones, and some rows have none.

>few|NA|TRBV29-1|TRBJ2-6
CSVGGSSGANVLTF
TGCAGCGTTGGGGGATCCTCTGGGGCCAACGTCCTGACTTTC
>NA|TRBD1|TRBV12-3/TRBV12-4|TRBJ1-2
CASSSGQAGYGYTF
TGTGCCAGCAGTTCGGGACAGGCCGGCTATGGCTACACCTTC
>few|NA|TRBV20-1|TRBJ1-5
CSAIDTADHSNQPQHF
TGCAGTGCTATCGATACCGCGGACCATAGCAATCAGCCCCAGCATTTT
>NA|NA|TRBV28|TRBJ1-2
CASIPTGSYYGYTF
TGTGCCAGCATCCCTACAGGGTCGTACTATGGCTACACCTTC
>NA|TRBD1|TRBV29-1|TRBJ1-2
CSAGQGNGYGYTF
TGCAGCGCTGGACAGGGAAATGGCTATGGCTACACCTTC
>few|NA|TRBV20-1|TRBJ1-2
CSSENTVNYGYTF
TGCAGTTCCGAGAACACGGTTAACTATGGCTACACCTTC
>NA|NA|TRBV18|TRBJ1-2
CASSPLVTGENYGYTF
TGTGCCAGCTCACCATTGGTCACAGGAGAAAACTATGGCTACACCTTC
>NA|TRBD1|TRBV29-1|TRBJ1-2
CSVEGTGGGRYFGYTF
TGCAGCGTTGAAGGGACAGGGGGCGGTCGATACTTTGGCTACACCTTC
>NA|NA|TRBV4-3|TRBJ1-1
CASSQGGDITSNTEAFF
TGCGCCAGCAGCCAGGGAGGGGACATAACATCGAACACTGAAGCTTTCTTT
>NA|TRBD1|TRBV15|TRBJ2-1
CATSRDNRGVGEQFF
TGTGCCACCAGCAGAGATAACAGGGGAGTGGGTGAGCAGTTCTTC
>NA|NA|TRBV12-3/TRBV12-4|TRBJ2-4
CASTSGRAKNIQYF
TGTGCCAGCACCTCGGGTAGGGCCAAAAACATTCAGTACTTC
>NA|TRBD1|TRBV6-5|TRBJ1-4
CASSYSRQGKEKLFF
TGTGCCAGCAGTTACTCACGACAGGGGAAGGAAAAACTGTTTTTT
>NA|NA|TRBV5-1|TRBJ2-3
CASRLQPTEVDTQYF
TGCGCCAGCAGACTCCAGCCTACCGAGGTTGATACGCAGTATTTT
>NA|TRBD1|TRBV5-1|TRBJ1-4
CASSGGDRAGEKLFF
TGCGCCAGCAGCGGAGGGGACAGGGCTGGTGAAAAACTGTTTTTT
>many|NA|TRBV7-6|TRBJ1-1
CASSPGRSTEAFF
TGTGCCAGCAGCCCCGGCAGGAGCACTGAAGCTTTCTTT
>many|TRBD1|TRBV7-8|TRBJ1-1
CASSLAGTGRVTEAFF
TGTGCCAGCAGCTTAGCGGGGACAGGGAGGGTCACTGAAGCTTTCTTT
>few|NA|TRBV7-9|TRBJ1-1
CASSSTSGVWPEAFF
TGTGCCAGCAGCTCCACTTCAGGGGTGTGGCCTGAAGCTTTCTTT
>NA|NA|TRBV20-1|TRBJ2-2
CSAPFQATNTGELFF
TGCAGTGCGCCTTTCCAGGCAACCAACACCGGGGAGCTGTTTTTT
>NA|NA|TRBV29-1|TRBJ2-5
CSVETTGTSQETQYF
TGCAGCGTTGAAACCACCGGGACAAGCCAAGAGACCCAGTACTTC
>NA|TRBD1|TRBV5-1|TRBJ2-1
CASSVGQGAYEQFF
TGCGCCAGCAGCGTGGGACAGGGGGCCTATGAGCAGTTCTTC
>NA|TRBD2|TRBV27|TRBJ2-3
CASSFERGQHTDTQYF
TGTGCCAGCAGTTTCGAGCGGGGGCAACACACAGATACGCAGTATTTT
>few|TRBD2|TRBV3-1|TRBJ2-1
CASSQNSGTYNEQFF
TGTGCCAGCAGCCAGAATAGCGGGACCTACAATGAGCAGTTCTTC
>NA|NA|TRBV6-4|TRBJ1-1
CASSDSAGFEAFF
TGTGCCAGCAGTGACTCCGCAGGGTTTGAAGCTTTCTTT